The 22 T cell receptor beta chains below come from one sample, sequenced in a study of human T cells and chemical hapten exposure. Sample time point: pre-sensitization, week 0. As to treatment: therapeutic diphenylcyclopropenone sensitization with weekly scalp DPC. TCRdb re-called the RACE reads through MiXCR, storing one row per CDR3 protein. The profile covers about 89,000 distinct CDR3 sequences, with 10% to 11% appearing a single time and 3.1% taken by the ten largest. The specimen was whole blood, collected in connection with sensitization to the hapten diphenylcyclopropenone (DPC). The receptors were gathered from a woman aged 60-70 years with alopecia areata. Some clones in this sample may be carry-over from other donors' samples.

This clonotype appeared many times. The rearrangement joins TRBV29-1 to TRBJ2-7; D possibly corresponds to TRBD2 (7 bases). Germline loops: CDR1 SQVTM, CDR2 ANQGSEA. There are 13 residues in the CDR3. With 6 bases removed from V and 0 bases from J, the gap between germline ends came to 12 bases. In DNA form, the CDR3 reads TGCAGCGTCATGCGGGGGCCCTCCTACGAGCAGTACTTC. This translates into CSVMRGPSYEQYF.

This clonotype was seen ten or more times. CDR3 coding DNA: TGTGCCACAACACAGTCCCGGGCCAATCAGCCCCAGCATTTT. It specifies CATTQSRANQPQHF. This rearrangement joins TRBV19 to TRBJ1-5; D is unclear. CDR1 and CDR2 (germline): LNHDA, SQIVND (reference sequence). CDR3 length equals 14 residues. Trimming left V 10 bases short and J 3 bases short, with 16 bases between.

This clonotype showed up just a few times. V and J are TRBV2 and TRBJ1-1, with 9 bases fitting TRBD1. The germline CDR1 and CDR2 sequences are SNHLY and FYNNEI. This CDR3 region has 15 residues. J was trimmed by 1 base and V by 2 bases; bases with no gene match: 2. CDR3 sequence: CASSERGQGNTEAFF. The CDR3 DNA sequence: TGTGCCAGCAGTGAAAGGGGACAGGGGAACACTGAAGCTTTCTTT. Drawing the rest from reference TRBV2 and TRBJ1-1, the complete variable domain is EPEVTQTPSHQVTQMGQEVILRCVPISNHLYFYWYRQILGQKVEFLVSFYNNEISEKSEIFDDQFSVERPDGSNFTLKIRSTKLEDSAMYFCASSERGQGNTEAFFGQGTRLTVV.

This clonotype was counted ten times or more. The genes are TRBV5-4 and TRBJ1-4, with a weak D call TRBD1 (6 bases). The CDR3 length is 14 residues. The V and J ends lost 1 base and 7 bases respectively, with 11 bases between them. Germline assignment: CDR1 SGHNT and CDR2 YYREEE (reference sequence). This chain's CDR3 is CASSLTSDSEKLFF. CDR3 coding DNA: TGTGCCAGCAGCTTGACGTCGGACAGTGAAAAACTGTTTTTT.

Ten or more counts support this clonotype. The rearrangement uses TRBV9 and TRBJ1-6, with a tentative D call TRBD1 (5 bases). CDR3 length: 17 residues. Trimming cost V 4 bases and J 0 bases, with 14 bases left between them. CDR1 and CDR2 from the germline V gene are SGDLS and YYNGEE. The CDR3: CASSTPAGSSYNSPLHF. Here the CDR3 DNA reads TGTGCCAGCAGCACCCCCGCAGGGAGCTCCTATAATTCACCCCTCCACTTT. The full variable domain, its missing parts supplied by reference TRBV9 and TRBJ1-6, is DSGVTQTPKHLITATGQRVTLRCSPRSGDLSVYWYQQSLDQGLQFLIQYYNGEERAKGNILERFSAQQFPDLHSELNLSSLELGDSALYFCASSTPAGSSYNSPLHFGNGTRLTVT.

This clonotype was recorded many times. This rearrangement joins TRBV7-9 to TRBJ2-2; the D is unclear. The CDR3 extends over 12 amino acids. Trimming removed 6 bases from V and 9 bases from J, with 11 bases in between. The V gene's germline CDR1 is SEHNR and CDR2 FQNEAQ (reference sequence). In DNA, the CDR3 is TGTGCCAGCAGACCTAATTACCGGGAGCTGTTTTTT. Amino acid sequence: CASRPNYRELFF.

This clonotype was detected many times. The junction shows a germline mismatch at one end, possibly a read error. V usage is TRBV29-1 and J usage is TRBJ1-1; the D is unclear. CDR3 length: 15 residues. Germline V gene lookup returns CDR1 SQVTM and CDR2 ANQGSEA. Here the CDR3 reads CSAEVEFWMNTEAFF. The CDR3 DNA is TGCAGCGCTGAAGTAGAGTTTTGGATGAACACTGAAGCTTTCTTT.

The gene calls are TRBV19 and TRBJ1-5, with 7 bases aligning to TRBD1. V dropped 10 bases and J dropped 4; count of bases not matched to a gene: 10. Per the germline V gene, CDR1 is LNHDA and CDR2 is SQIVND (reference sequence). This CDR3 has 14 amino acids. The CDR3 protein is CATRDSYPNQPQHF. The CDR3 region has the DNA TGTGCCACCAGGGACAGTTACCCTAATCAGCCCCAGCATTTT.

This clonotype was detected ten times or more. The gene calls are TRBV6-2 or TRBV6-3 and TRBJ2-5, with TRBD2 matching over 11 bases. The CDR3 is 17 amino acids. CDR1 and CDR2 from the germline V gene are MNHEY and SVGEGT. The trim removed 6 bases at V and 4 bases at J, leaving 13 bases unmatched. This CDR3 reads CASRQIAGGRYGETQYF. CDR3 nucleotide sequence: TGTGCCAGCAGACAGATAGCGGGGGGGCGGTACGGAGAGACCCAGTACTTC.

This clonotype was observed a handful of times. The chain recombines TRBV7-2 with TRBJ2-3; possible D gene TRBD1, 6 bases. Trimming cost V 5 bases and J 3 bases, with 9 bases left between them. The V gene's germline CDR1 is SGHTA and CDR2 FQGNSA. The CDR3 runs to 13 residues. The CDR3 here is CASSRTDTDTQYF. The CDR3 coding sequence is TGTGCCAGCAGCCGGACAGATACAGATACGCAGTATTTT.

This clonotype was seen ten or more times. The CDR3 nucleotides read TGTGCCAGCAGTTATAGGCCAACAGGGAGCTCCTATAATTCACCCCTCCACTTT. Its protein is CASSYRPTGSSYNSPLHF. The J gene is TRBJ1-6, the V gene TRBV6-5, with D possibly being TRBD1 (6 bases). Germline CDR1 MNHEY, CDR2 SVGAGI. V was cut by 3 bases and J by 0 bases, with 15 bases left in between. The length of the CDR3 is 18 residues.

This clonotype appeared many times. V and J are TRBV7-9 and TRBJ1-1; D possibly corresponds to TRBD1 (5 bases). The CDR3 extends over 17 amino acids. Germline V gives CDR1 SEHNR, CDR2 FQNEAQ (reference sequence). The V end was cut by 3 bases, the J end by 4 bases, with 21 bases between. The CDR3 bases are TGTGCCAGCAGCTTTGGGGGACGACAGTACCTGGGCACTGAAGCTTTCTTT. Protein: CASSFGGRQYLGTEAFF.

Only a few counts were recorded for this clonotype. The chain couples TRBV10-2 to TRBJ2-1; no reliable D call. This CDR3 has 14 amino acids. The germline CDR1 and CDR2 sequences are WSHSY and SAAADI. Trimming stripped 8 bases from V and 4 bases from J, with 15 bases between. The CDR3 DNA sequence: TGCGCCAGCTGCCGAACGGAGAAATACAATGAGCAGTTCTTC. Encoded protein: CASCRTEKYNEQFF.

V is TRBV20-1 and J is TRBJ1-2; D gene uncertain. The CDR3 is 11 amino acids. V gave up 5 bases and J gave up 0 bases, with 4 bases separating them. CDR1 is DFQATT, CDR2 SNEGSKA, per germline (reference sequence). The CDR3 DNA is TGCAGTGCTGGGACTAACTATGGCTACACCTTC. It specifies CSAGTNYGYTF.

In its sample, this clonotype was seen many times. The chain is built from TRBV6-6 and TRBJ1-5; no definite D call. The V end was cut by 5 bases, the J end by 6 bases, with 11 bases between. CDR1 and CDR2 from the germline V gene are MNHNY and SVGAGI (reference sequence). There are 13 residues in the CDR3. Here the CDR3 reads CASSPPGAQPQHF. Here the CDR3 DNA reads TGTGCCAGCAGTCCTCCAGGTGCTCAGCCCCAGCATTTT.

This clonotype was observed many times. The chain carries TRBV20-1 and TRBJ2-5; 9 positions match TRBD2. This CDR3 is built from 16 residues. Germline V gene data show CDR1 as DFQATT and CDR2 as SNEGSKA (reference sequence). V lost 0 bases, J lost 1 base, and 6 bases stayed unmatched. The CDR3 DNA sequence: TGCAGTGCTAGAGATTTTAGGCGGGGGGGCCAAGAGACCCAGTACTTC. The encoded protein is CSARDFRRGGQETQYF.

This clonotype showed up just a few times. The DNA for the CDR3 is TGTGCCAGCAGCTCCTACCCTGAGGCCGGGACTGGGGCCAACGTCCTGACTTTC. It codes for CASSSYPEAGTGANVLTF. The V call is TRBV11-2, the J call TRBJ2-6, with D possibly TRBD2 on 5 matching bases. Germline V gene lookup returns CDR1 SGHAT and CDR2 FQNNGV. V lost 4 bases, J lost 2 bases, and 18 bases lay in between. The CDR3 is 18 residues long.

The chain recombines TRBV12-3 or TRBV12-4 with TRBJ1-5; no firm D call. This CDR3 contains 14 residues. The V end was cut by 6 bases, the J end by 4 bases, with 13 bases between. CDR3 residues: CASRSGSSNQPQHF. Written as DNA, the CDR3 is TGTGCCAGCAGAAGTGGCAGTTCGAATCAGCCCCAGCATTTT.

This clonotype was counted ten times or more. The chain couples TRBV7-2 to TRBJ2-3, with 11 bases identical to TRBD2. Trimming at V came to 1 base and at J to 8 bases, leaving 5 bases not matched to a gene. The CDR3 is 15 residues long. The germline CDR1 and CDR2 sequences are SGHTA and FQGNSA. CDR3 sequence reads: CASSLGASGGITQYF. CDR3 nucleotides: TGTGCCAGCAGCTTAGGGGCTAGCGGGGGGATTACGCAGTATTTT.

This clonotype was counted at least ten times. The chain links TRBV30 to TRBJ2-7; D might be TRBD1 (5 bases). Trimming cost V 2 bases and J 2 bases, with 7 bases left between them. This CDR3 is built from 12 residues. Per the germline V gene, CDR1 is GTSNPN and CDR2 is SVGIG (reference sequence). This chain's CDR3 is CAWSQGTYEQYF. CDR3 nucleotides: TGTGCCTGGAGTCAGGGAACCTACGAGCAGTACTTC.

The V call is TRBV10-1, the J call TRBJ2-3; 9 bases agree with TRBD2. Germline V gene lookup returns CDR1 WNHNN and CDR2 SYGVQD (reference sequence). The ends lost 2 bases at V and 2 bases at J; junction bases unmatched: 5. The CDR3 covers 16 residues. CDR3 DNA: TGCGCCAGCAGTGAGAGCGGGGGGCTTAACACAGATACGCAGTATTTT. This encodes CASSESGGLNTDTQYF.

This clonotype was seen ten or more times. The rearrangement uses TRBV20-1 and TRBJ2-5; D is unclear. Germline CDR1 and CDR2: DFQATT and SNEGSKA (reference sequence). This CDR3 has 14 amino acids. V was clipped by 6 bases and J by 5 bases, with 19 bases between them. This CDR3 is CSAGSPRIGETQYF. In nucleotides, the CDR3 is TGCAGTGCCGGAAGTCCTCGTATCGGGGAGACCCAGTACTTC.